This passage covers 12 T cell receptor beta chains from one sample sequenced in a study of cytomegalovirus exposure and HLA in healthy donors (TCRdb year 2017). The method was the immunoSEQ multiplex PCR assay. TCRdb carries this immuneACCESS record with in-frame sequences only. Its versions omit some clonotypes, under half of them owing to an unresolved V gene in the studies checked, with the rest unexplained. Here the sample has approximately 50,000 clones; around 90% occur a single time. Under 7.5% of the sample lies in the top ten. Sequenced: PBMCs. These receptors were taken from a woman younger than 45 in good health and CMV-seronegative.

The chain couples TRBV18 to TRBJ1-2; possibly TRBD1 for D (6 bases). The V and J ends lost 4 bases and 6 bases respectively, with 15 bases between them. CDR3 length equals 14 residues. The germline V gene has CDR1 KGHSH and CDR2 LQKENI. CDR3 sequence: CASSRRTEEDGYTF. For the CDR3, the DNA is TGTGCCAGCTCACGACGGACAGAGGAAGATGGCTACACCTTC.

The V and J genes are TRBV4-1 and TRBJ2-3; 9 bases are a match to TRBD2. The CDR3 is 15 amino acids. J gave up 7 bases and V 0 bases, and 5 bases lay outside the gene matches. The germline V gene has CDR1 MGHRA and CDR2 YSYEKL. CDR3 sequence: CASSQESLAGYTQYF. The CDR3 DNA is TGCGCCAGCAGCCAAGAATCGCTAGCGGGGTATACGCAGTATTTT.

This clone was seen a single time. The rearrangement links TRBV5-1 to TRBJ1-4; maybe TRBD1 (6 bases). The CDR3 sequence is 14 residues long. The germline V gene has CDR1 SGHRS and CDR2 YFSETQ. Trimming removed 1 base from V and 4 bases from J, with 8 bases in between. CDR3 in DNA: TGCGCCAGCAGCTTGATGGACAGTAATGAAAAACTGTTTTTT. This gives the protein CASSLMDSNEKLFF.

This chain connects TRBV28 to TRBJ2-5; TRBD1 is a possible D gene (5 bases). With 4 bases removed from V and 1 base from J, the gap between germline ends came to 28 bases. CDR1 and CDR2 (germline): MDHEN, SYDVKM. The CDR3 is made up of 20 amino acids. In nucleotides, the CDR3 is TGTGCCAGCAGTTCCCCCTTTGGGGCGAAGTCCTCCGTGGTCCAAGAGACCCAGTACTTC. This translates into CASSSPFGAKSSVVQETQYF.

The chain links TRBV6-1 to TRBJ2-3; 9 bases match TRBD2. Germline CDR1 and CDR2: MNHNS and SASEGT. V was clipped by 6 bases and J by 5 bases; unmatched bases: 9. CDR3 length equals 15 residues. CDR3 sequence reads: CASSVQREVGDTQYF. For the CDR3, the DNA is TGTGCCAGCAGCGTTCAGCGGGAGGTTGGAGATACGCAGTATTTT.

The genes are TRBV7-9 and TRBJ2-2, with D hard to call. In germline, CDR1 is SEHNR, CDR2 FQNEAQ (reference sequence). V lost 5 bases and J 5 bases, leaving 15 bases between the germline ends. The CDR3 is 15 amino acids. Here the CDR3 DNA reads TGTGCCAGCAGCCAAAGAATAGGAGAGACCGGGGAGCTGTTTTTT. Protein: CASSQRIGETGELFF. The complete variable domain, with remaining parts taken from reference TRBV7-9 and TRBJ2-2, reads DTGVSQNPRHKITKRGQNVTFRCDPISEHNRLYWYRQTLGQGPEFLTYFQNEAQLEKSRLLSDRFSAERPKGSFSTLEIQRTEQGDSAMYLCASSQRIGETGELFFGEGSRLTVL.

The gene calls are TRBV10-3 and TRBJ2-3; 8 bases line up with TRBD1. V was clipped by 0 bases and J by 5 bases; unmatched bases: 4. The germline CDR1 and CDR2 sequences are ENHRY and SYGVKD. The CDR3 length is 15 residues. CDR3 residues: CAISESADRGDTQYF. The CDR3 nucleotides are TGTGCCATCAGTGAGTCGGCAGACAGGGGAGATACGCAGTATTTT.

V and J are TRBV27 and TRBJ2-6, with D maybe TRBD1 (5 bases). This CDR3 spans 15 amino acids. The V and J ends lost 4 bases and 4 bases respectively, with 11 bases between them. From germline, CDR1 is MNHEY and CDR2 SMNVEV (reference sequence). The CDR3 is CASSWGGAGANVLTF. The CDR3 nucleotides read TGTGCCAGCAGTTGGGGTGGGGCCGGGGCCAACGTCCTGACTTTC.

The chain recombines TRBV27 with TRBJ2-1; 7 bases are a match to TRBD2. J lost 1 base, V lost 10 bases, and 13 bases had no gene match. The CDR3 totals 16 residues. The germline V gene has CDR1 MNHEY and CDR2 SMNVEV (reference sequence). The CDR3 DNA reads TGTGCCACGCGTTCGGGGGAGGGTTATTCCTACAATGAGCAGTTCTTC. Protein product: CATRSGEGYSYNEQFF.

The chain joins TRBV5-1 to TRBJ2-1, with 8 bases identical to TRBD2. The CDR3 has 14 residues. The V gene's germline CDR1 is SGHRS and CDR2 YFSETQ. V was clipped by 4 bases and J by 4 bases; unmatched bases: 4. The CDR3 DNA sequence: TGCGCCAGCAGCCCAGGGACTAGGTACAATGAGCAGTTCTTC. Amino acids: CASSPGTRYNEQFF. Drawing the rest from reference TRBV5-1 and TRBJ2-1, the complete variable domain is KAGVTQTPRYLIKTRGQQVTLSCSPISGHRSVSWYQQTPGQGLQFLFEYFSETQRNKGNFPGRFSGRQFSNSRSEMNVSTLELGDSALYLCASSPGTRYNEQFFGPGTRLTVL.

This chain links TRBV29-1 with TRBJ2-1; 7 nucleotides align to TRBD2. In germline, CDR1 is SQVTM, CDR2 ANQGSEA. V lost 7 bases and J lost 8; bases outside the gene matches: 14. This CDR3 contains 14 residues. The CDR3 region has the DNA TGCAGCGCCTCTCGGACTAGGGGCATACATGAGCAGTTCTTC. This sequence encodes CSASRTRGIHEQFF.

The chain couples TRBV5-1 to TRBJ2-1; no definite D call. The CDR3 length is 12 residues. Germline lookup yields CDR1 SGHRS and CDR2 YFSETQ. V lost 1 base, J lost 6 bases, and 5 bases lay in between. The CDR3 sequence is CASSLPSNEQFF. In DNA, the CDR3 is TGCGCCAGCAGCTTGCCCTCCAATGAGCAGTTCTTC. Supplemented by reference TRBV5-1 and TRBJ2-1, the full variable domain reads KAGVTQTPRYLIKTRGQQVTLSCSPISGHRSVSWYQQTPGQGLQFLFEYFSETQRNKGNFPGRFSGRQFSNSRSEMNVSTLELGDSALYLCASSLPSNEQFFGPGTRLTVL.